This T cell receptor beta chain was recovered during a study of cytomegalovirus exposure and HLA in healthy donors. Trimming took off 2 bases at V and 4 bases at J, with 24 bases between the two ends. The CDR3 extends over 19 amino acids. Germline-derived CDR1 and CDR2 are SGHTA and FQGTGA. Notes on this clone: What it binds is unknown.

The PCR made use of 60 Vbeta and 13 Jbeta primers. This table comes from immunoSEQ multiplex PCR, and its TCRdb copy is limited to in-frame clones, with some not included. The data show around 190,000 clones, around 82% seen once. Study-level points and caveats: Only CMV serostatus was available as immune exposure information. In a later analysis, TCR beta V- and J-gene trimming was associated with a missense DCLRE1C variant.

Sequencing input: PBMCs. V is TRBV7-3 and J is TRBJ1-3, with D perhaps TRBD1 (5 bases). This clonotype originated in a man aged 40-50 years in good health and CMV-seropositive. The CDR3 loop is CASSLHPTLPDSTGNTIYF. The CDR3 coding sequence is TGTGCCAGCAGCTTACACCCAACATTGCCCGACAGCACCGGAAACACCATATATTTT. The full variable domain, with the rest looked up from reference TRBV7-3 and TRBJ1-3, is GAGVSQTPSNKVTEKGKYVELRCDPISGHTALYWYRQSLGQGPEFLIYFQGTGAADDSGLPNDRFFAVRPEGSVSTLKIQRTERGDSAVYLCASSLHPTLPDSTGNTIYFGEGSWLTVV.